Listed below are T cell receptor beta chains from one sample, sequenced in a study of T cell changes during pregnancy in multiple sclerosis. The method was immunoSEQ multiplex PCR; TCRdb's version includes in-frame clones alone and lacks a portion of them. This table holds roughly 100,000 clones, about 90% found once. The sample in question was peripheral blood, obtained before pregnancy. The receptors shown here come from a female donor with multiple sclerosis, enrolled in a pregnancy study. The CDR3 runs from the conserved cysteine through the conserved F or W. The D gene is left open where the match is weak. Size is omitted from some rows. Given values are once, few, many or a class for expanded clones.

V	D	size	J	DNA	CDR3
TRBV4-2	TRBD1	NA	TRBJ1-5	TGTGCCAGCAGCCAAGCCCCCGGACAGGGGGAGTTTCAGCCCCAGCATTTT	CASSQAPGQGEFQPQHF
TRBV9	NA	NA	TRBJ1-6	TGTGCCAGCAGCGTAGGCAGGGATCGTTCACCCCTCCACTTT	CASSVGRDRSPLHF
TRBV18	TRBD1	NA	TRBJ1-3	TGTGCCAGCTCACCACAGGCGACAGGGAGTTCTGGAAACACCATATATTTT	CASSPQATGSSGNTIYF
TRBV25-1	TRBD1	NA	TRBJ1-1	TGTGCCAGCAGCGGATCCGGACAGGGTGTCTCCACTGAAGCTTTCTTT	CASSGSGQGVSTEAFF
TRBV9	NA	NA	TRBJ2-2	TGTGCCAGCAGCCCCGTTGGACTAAACACCGGGGAGCTGTTTTTT	CASSPVGLNTGELFF
TRBV4-3	TRBD1	NA	TRBJ2-2	TGCGCCAGCAGCCCCACCCGACAGGGAACCGGGGAGCTGTTTTTT	CASSPTRQGTGELFF
TRBV7-2	NA	NA	TRBJ1-1	TGTGCCAGCAGCTTGAGGATGAACACTGAAGCTTTCTTT	CASSLRMNTEAFF
TRBV6-1	TRBD1	NA	TRBJ2-7	TGTGCCAGCGGGGGACAGGGCTACGAGCAGTACTTC	CASGGQGYEQYF
TRBV19	NA	NA	TRBJ1-1	TGTGCCAGTAGTATGGGTCAAGGGCAGGGATCGAGGGAAGCTTTCTTT	CASSMGQGQGSREAFF
TRBV27	TRBD1	NA	TRBJ1-3	TGTGCCAGCACCCAGGGGACAGGGGTGGGAAACACCATATATTTT	CASTQGTGVGNTIYF
TRBV28	NA	NA	TRBJ1-2	TGTGCCAGCAGTTTAGGGCCTGTAGACTATGGCTACACCTTC	CASSLGPVDYGYTF
TRBV9	NA	NA	TRBJ1-2	TGTGCCAGCAGCGTTTCCTTGGGGCCTCCTAACTATGGCTACACCTTC	CASSVSLGPPNYGYTF
TRBV4-1	TRBD1	NA	TRBJ2-6	TGCGCCAGCAGGGCTAGGTACAGAGGGACAGGGGATGCCGGGGCCAACGTCCTGACTTTC	CASRARYRGTGDAGANVLTF
TRBV19	NA	NA	TRBJ1-2	TGTGCCAGTAGTATTTTAAGTGCGGGCTATGGCTACACCTTC	CASSILSAGYGYTF
TRBV19	NA	NA	TRBJ1-1	TGTGCCAGTACCAATCAGCTAGGGGCAAGAACTGAAGCTTTCTTT	CASTNQLGARTEAFF
TRBV6-6	NA	NA	TRBJ1-5	TGTGCCAGCAGTTCAAATCAGCCCCAGCATTTT	CASSSNQPQHF
TRBV5-4	NA	NA	TRBJ2-4	TGTGCCAGCAGCCGCCTCGAGGAGGCCATTCAGTACTTC	CASSRLEEAIQYF
TRBV5-5	NA	NA	TRBJ1-6	TGTGCCACAGCGGACCAGGACTCCTATAATTCACCCCTCCACTTT	CATADQDSYNSPLHF
TRBV7-8	NA	NA	TRBJ2-6	TGTGCCAGCAGCTTTCCGACAGGTGGGGCCAACGTCCTGACTTTC	CASSFPTGGANVLTF
TRBV9	NA	NA	TRBJ2-6	TGTGCCAGCACCCTGGGGCACTCTGGGGCCAACGTCCTGACTTTC	CASTLGHSGANVLTF
TRBV5-5	TRBD2	NA	TRBJ2-5	TGTGCCAGCAGCCACTCCCTCATAGCGGGAAAAGGAGAGACCCAGTACTTC	CASSHSLIAGKGETQYF
TRBV11-1	TRBD2	NA	TRBJ2-1	TGTGCCAGCAGCTTAGGGAGCGGGGGCGGACAGAATGAGCAGTTCTTC	CASSLGSGGGQNEQFF
TRBV18	TRBD1	NA	TRBJ2-7	TGTGCCAGCTCACAGGGACAGGGTTCCTACGAGCAGTACTTC	CASSQGQGSYEQYF
TRBV5-1	TRBD1	NA	TRBJ1-1	TGCGCCAGCAGCTGGGAGACAGGGGATGACACTGAAGCTTTCTTT	CASSWETGDDTEAFF
TRBV28	NA	NA	TRBJ2-7	TGTGCCAGCAGTTTATACCGGGATCGGCCCAGCGAGCAGTACTTC	CASSLYRDRPSEQYF
TRBV25-1	NA	once	TRBJ2-2	TGTGCCAGCAGTGAATTGTTTAGCCCGAACGCGAACACCGGGGAGCTGTTTTTT	CASSELFSPNANTGELFF
TRBV7-8	NA	NA	TRBJ2-7	TGTGCCAGCAGCTTACTACGGCTAGTCGGCTCCTACGAGCAGTACTTC	CASSLLRLVGSYEQYF
TRBV6-5	NA	NA	TRBJ1-1	TGTGCCAGCAACCTAAACAGACGGGGTGAAGCTTTCTTT	CASNLNRRGEAFF
TRBV6-4	NA	NA	TRBJ2-7	TGTGCCAGCAGTGACTCGATCCAGCGGCAGTACTTC	CASSDSIQRQYF
TRBV10-1	NA	NA	TRBJ2-7	TGCGCCAGCTGGGGGACTCCGCGCGGGGCCCCCGCCTACGAGCAGTACTTC	CASWGTPRGAPAYEQYF
TRBV6-5	TRBD2	NA	TRBJ2-1	TGTGCCAGCAGTTGGACTAGCGGGAGATTGGGATCCGAGCAGTTCTTC	CASSWTSGRLGSEQFF
TRBV28	NA	once	TRBJ1-5	TGTGCCAGCAGTTTGCGGACGGGGGGAAGGGTTAATCAGCCCCAGCATTTT	CASSLRTGGRVNQPQHF
TRBV5-1	TRBD2	once	TRBJ2-1	TGCGCCAGCAGCTTGATTCCGGGAGGCGGGAATGAGCAGTTCTTC	CASSLIPGGGNEQFF
TRBV9	NA	once	TRBJ2-1	TGTGCCAGCAGCTTGAGCATCAATGAGCAGTTCTTC	CASSLSINEQFF
TRBV5-1	TRBD2	NA	TRBJ2-2	TGCGCCAGCAGCTTGGAAAGCGGGAAACAGGTCGGGGAGCTGTTTTTT	CASSLESGKQVGELFF
TRBV28	NA	NA	TRBJ1-2	TGTGCCAGCAGACAACCGGGACATTATGGCTACACCTTC	CASRQPGHYGYTF
TRBV19	TRBD2	NA	TRBJ2-7	TGTGCCAGTAGTATCTCCGGGACTAGCTTCAACGAGCAGTACTTC	CASSISGTSFNEQYF
TRBV19	NA	once	TRBJ1-5	TGTGCCAGTAGTAGTAGCCTTGGTTTGGGGGGTTCTCAGCCCCAGCATTTT	CASSSSLGLGGSQPQHF
TRBV11-3	NA	NA	TRBJ1-1	TGTGCCACCCCGCGGACAGAAATGAACACTGAAGCTTTCTTT	CATPRTEMNTEAFF
TRBV11-2	TRBD1	NA	TRBJ2-1	TGTGCCAGCAGCTTGGCGAGAGGGACAGGCAAACCCTACAATGAGCAGTTCTTC	CASSLARGTGKPYNEQFF
TRBV7-9	NA	NA	TRBJ2-5	TGTGCCAGCAGCTTAGGAGATCTACCTCTGGAGACCCAGTACTTC	CASSLGDLPLETQYF
TRBV2	NA	NA	TRBJ1-1	TGTGCCAGCATCAAATCGTGGGGCAGGGACACTGAAGCTTTCTTT	CASIKSWGRDTEAFF
TRBV6-1	TRBD1	NA	TRBJ2-7	TGTGCCAGCCTACCGGGACAGAGCTACGAGCAGTACTTC	CASLPGQSYEQYF
TRBV6-5	NA	NA	TRBJ2-1	TGTGCCAGCAGTCCCGACAGGAACAATGAGCAGTTCTTC	CASSPDRNNEQFF
TRBV29-1	NA	NA	TRBJ1-2	TGCAGCGTTGAGGGCGCTTCCTATGGCTACACCTTC	CSVEGASYGYTF
TRBV6-5	TRBD2	NA	TRBJ2-3	TGTGCCAGCAGTTGGACTAGCGGGAGGTCAGATACGCAGTATTTT	CASSWTSGRSDTQYF
TRBV5-1	NA	NA	TRBJ1-3	TGCGCCAGCAGCTTGGGGCCAATAACAGGGAACACCATATATTTT	CASSLGPITGNTIYF
TRBV9	TRBD2	NA	TRBJ2-2	TGTGCCAGCAGGCATCGGGAGGGGTTTACCGGGGAGCTGTTTTTT	CASRHREGFTGELFF